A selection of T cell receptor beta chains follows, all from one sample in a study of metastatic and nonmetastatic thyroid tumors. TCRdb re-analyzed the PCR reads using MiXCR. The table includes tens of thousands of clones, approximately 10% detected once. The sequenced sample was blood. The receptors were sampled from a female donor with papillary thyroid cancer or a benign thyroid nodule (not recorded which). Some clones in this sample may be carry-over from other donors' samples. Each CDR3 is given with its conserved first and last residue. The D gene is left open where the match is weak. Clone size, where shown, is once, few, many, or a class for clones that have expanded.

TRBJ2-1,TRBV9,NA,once,TGTGCCAGCAGCGTATATACGGTGTCTTACAATGGGCAGTTCTTC,CASSVYTVSYNGQFF
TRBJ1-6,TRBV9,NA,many,TGTGCCAGCAGCGGTAGTAATTCACCCCTCCACTTT,CASSGSNSPLHF
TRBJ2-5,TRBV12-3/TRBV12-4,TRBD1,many,TGTGCCAGCAGCCAGGGGGTAGCTAGAGGCCAAGAGACCCAGTACTTC,CASSQGVARGQETQYF
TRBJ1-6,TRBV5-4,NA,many,TGTGCCAGCAGCTTGGGAGGTGGGGGGATTGGTTCACCCCTCCACTTT,CASSLGGGGIGSPLHF
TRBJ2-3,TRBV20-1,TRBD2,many,TGCAGTGCTAGAGATCCCGGGAGTGGGGGGGAATCAGATACGCAGTATTTT,CSARDPGSGGESDTQYF
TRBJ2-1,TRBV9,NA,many,TGTGCCAGCAGCGTAGACGGTAACTCCTACAATGAGCAGTTCTTC,CASSVDGNSYNEQFF
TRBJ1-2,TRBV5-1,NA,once,TGTGCCAGCAGCTCCCAACAGGGAGGCTATGGCTACGCCTTC,CASSSQQGGYGYAF
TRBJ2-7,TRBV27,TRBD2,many,TGTGCCAGCAGACGACTAGCGGCCTACGAGCAGTACTTC,CASRRLAAYEQYF
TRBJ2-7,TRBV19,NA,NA,TGTGCCAGTAGTTCCTACCGGGCCCCCTCGGGGGAGCAGTACTTC,CASSSYRAPSGEQYF
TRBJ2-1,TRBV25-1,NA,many,TGTGCCAGCAACACCTGGGGTAGCTCCTACAATGAGCAGTTCTTC,CASNTWGSSYNEQFF
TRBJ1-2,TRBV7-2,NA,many,TGTGCCAGCAGCTTATTTGGGGTCTATGGCTACACCTTC,CASSLFGVYGYTF
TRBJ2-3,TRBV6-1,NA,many,TGTGCCAGCAGGGCTACGACAGATACGCAGTATTTT,CASRATTDTQYF
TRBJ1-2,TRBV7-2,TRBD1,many,TGTGCCAGCAGCTTAGACTCAGGGGGCCTCTATGGCTACACCTTC,CASSLDSGGLYGYTF
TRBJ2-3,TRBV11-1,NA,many,TGTGCCAGCAGCTTGCCTCAGGGGAAGAGCACAGATACGCAGTATTTT,CASSLPQGKSTDTQYF
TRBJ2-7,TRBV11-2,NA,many,TGTGCCAGCAGCTTAGACACTTCCTACGAGCAGTACTTC,CASSLDTSYEQYF
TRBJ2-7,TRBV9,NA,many,TGTGCCAGCAGCGGTCGGGCCGACTTGGGCGAGCAGTACTTC,CASSGRADLGEQYF
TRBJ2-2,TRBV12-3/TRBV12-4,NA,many,TGTGCCAGCAGTTTTTCTTTCGCGGGACCGGACACCGGGGAGCTGTTTTTT,CASSFSFAGPDTGELFF
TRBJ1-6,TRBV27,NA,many,TGTGCCAGCAGTCTGAGACCAAATTCACCCCTCCACTTT,CASSLRPNSPLHF
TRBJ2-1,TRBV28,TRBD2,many,TGTGCCAGCGGACGGGGACTAGCGGCCTCCTACAATGAGCAGTTCTTC,CASGRGLAASYNEQFF
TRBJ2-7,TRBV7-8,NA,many,TGTGCCAGCAGTAGCGATTGGTTCGAGCAGTACTTC,CASSSDWFEQYF
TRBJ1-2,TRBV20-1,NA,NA,TGCAGTGAGTTCAGCGCGTCTTCTAACTATGGCTACACCTTC,CSEFSASSNYGYTF
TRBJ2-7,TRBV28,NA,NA,TGTGCCAGTCAGGACAGAATAATACCCTACGAGCAGTACTTC,CASQDRIIPYEQYF
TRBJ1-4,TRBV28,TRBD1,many,TGTGCCAGCAGTCGGACAGGGAAGAATGAAAAACTGTTTTTT,CASSRTGKNEKLFF
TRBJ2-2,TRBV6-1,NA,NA,TGTGCCAGCAGGAGACAGTCAACCGGGGAGATGTTTTTT,CASRRQSTGEMFF
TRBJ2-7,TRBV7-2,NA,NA,TGTGCCAGCAGCGGGTACGGGGGAGAGCAGTACTTC,CASSGYGGEQYF
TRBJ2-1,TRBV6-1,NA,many,TGTGCCAGCAGTGATTCGGGAGCTCGGGGCGATGAGCAGTTCTTC,CASSDSGARGDEQFF
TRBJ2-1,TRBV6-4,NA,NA,TGTGCCAGCAGTGACTTAGGGGCCGGGAATGAGCAGTTCTTC,CASSDLGAGNEQFF
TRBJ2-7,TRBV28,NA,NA,TGTGCCAGCATCCCTCCGGGACATGGTTACGAGCAGTACTTC,CASIPPGHGYEQYF
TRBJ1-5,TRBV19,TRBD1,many,TGTGCCAGTAGTTTCGGACAGGGGGGTCTCAGAGGTCAGCCCCAGCATTTT,CASSFGQGGLRGQPQHF
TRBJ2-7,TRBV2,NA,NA,TGTGTCAGCAGTGACGAAAGCGAGCGGTACTTC,CVSSDESERYF
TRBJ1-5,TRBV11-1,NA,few,TGTGCCAGCAGCTTCGGTACTCGGCAAATTGGAGGTACGCAGCATTTT,CASSFGTRQIGGTQHF
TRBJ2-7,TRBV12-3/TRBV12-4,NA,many,TGTGCCAGCAGTTTTTTGCAGTTGGGAGAGCAGTACTTC,CASSFLQLGEQYF
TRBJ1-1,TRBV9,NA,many,TGTGCCAGCAGCGTAGCCCCCGAGAACACTGAAGCTTTCTTT,CASSVAPENTEAFF
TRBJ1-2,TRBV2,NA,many,TGTGCCAGCCGCAGGCCTTACGCGAACTATGGCTACACCTTC,CASRRPYANYGYTF
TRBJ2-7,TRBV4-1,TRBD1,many,TGCGCCAGCAGCCCGCTGGGACAGGGAGTCGAGCAGTACTTC,CASSPLGQGVEQYF
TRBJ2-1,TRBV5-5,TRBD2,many,TGTGCCAGCAGCTTGTGGACTAGCGATACCTACAATGAGCAGTTCTTC,CASSLWTSDTYNEQFF
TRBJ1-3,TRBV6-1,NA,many,TGTGCCTCAGTGGCGTACAGCTCTGGAAACACCATATATTTT,CASVAYSSGNTIYF
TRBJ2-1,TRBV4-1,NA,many,TGCGCCAGTAGCGGCCATAACAATGAGCAGTTCTTC,CASSGHNNEQFF
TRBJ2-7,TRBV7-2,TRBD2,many,TGTGCCAGCAGCGCGAGCGGGGATGGGGAGCAGTACTTC,CASSASGDGEQYF
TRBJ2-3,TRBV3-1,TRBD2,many,TGTGCCAGCAGCCAAGATCGGCTAGCGGGAGGGCCGACAGATACGCAGTATTTT,CASSQDRLAGGPTDTQYF
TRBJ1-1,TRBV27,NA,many,TGTGCCAGCAGTTCCAACAGGAACACTGAAGCTTTCTTT,CASSSNRNTEAFF
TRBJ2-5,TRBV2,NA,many,TGTGCCAGCAGTGACGGACTTATAGAGACCCAGTACTTC,CASSDGLIETQYF
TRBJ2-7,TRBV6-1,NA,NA,TGTGCCAGCAGCCTACAGGGTCTCGAGCAGTACTTC,CASSLQGLEQYF
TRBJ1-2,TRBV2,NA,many,TGTGCCAGCAGTCAGGACAGCTATGGCTACACCTTC,CASSQDSYGYTF
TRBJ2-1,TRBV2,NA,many,TGTGCCAGCAGTGATGGAGGTGAGCAGTTCTTC,CASSDGGEQFF
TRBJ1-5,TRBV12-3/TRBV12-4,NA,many,TGTGCCAGCAGTTACCCTGACCATCAGCCCCAGCATTTT,CASSYPDHQPQHF
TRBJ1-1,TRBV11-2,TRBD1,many,TGTGCCAGCAGCCCTAGGGACAGCGACACTGAAGCTTTCTTT,CASSPRDSDTEAFF
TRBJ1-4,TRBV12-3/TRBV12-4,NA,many,TGTGCCAGCAGTTTACAGGGAACTAATGAAAAACTGTTTTTT,CASSLQGTNEKLFF
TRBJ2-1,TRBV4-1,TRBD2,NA,TGCGCCAGCAGCCAAGGGAGACTAGCGGTGTACAATGAGCAGTTCTTT,CASSQGRLAVYNEQFF
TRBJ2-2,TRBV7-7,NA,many,TGTGCTAGCAGCTTAGCAGCGAACACCGGGGAGCTGTTTTTT,CASSLAANTGELFF
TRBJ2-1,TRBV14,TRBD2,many,TGTGCCAGCAGCGGGACTAGCGGGAGGATAAAGCCTTACAATGAGCAGTTCTTC,CASSGTSGRIKPYNEQFF
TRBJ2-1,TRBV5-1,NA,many,TGCGCCAGCAGCTTGCGCGGAGCCGCCTACAATGAGCAGTTCTTC,CASSLRGAAYNEQFF
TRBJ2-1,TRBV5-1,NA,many,TGCGCCAGCAGCTTGGAAGGGAATGAGCAGTTCTTC,CASSLEGNEQFF
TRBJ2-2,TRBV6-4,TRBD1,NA,TGTGCCAGCTCCACAGGGGCCACCGGGGAGCTGTTTTTT,CASSTGATGELFF
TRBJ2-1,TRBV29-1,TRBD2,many,TGCAGCGTTGAGGGGACTAGCGGGAGTTCGTACAATGAGCAGTTCTTC,CSVEGTSGSSYNEQFF
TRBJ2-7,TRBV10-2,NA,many,TGCGCCAGCAGTGTCGGACAGCAGTACTTC,CASSVGQQYF
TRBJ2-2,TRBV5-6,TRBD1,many,TGTGCCAGCAGCGCCGAACAGGGGTGGGACACCGGGGAGCTGTTTTTT,CASSAEQGWDTGELFF